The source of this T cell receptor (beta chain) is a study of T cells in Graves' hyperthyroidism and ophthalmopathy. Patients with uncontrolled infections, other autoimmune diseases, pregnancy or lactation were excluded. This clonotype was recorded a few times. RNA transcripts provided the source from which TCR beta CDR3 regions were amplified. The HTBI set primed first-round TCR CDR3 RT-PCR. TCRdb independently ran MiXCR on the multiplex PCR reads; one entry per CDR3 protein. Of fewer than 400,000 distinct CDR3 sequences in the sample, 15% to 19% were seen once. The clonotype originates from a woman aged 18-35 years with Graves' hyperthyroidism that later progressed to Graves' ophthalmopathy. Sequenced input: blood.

CDR3 loop: CAITPDSNTGELFF. The CDR3 DNA sequence: TGTGCCATCACCCCGGACAGTAACACCGGGGAGCTGTTTTTT. The chain carries TRBV10-3 and TRBJ2-2; D is perhaps TRBD1 (6 bases). With 7 bases removed from V and 2 bases from J, the gap between germline ends came to 11 bases. The CDR3 is 14 amino acids. Looked up from germline, CDR1 is ENHRY and CDR2 is SYGVKD.